The clone carrying this T cell receptor (beta chain) occurred a few times. A universal primer site arose from template switching, and cDNA bore unique molecular identifiers. TCRdb re-analysed the 5' RACE reads in MiXCR, keeping a single row per CDR3 protein. The table shows 400,000 to 550,000 distinct CDR3 sequences, with 14% occurring only once. Healthy Caucasians were all of the donors. This entry is derived from a study of identical twins. V lost 5 bases and J lost 6; bases outside the gene matches: 10. The CDR3 runs 16 residues. Looked up from germline, CDR1 is SEHNR and CDR2 is FQNEAQ (reference sequence). Another study also made use of these data, one on yellow fever vaccine responses in identical twins.

The sequencing input was CD4+ T cells sorted from blood. The receptor was derived from a young woman in good health. The J gene is TRBJ2-3, the V gene TRBV7-9; the match to TRBD2 covers 11 bases. CDR3 coding DNA: TGTGCCAGCAGCAGGGGGACTAGCGGATTCTTGGATACGCAGTATTTT. Translated: CASSRGTSGFLDTQYF.